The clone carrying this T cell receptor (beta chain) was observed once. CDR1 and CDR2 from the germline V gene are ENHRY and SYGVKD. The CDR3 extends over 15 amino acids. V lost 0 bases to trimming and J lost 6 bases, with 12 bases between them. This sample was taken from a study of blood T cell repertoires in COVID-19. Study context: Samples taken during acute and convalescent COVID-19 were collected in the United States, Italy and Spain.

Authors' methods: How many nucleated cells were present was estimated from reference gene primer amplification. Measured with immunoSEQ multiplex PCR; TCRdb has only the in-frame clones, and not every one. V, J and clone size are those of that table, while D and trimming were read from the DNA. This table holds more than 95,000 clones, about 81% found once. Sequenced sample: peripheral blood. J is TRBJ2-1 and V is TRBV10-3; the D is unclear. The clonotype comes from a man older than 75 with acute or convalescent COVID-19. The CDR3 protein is CAISESDSPSNEQFF. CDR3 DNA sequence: TGTGCCATCAGTGAGTCCGACTCGCCGTCCAATGAGCAGTTCTTC.